This T cell receptor (beta chain) was recovered during a study of CD8 T cells in Susac syndrome. The authors reverse transcribed roughly 0.5 to 1 ug RNA with random hexamers. MiXCR, run by TCRdb on the immunoSEQ multiplex PCR reads, gives a single entry per CDR3 protein. Found here are about 140,000 distinct CDR3 sequences, approximately 95% of them singletons; the top ten hold 0.065% to 0.095%. This clonotype is a singleton in its sample. The clonotype originates from a human donor with Susac syndrome. Specimen: CD4+ T cells from PBMCs.

The CDR3 loop reads CSGSTSGIYEQYF. Here the CDR3 DNA reads TGCAGTGGGTCGACTAGCGGAATCTACGAGCAGTACTTC. The chain has TRBV20-1 and TRBJ2-7; 9 positions match TRBD2. The CDR3 consists of 13 residues. Germline CDR1 DFQATT, CDR2 SNEGSKA (reference sequence). With V trimmed by 7 bases and J by 3 bases, 7 bases remained unmatched.